Each of the 19 T cell receptor beta chains below was sequenced from the same sample in a study of cytomegalovirus exposure and HLA in healthy donors. Amplification used 60 Vbeta primers and 13 Jbeta primers. TCRdb keeps only in-frame clones here, not all; method: immunoSEQ multiplex PCR. Here the sample table reports around 160,000 clones. The specimen was PBMCs. The receptors stem from a woman in her 50s in good health and CMV-seronegative.

The rearrangement links TRBV27 to TRBJ1-3, with no clear D. In germline, CDR1 is MNHEY, CDR2 SMNVEV (reference sequence). The CDR3 spans 16 residues. Trimming took off 0 bases at V and 0 bases at J, with 9 bases between the two ends. As DNA, the CDR3 is TGTGCCAGCAGTTTATCCCTCCCTTTCTCTGGAAACACCATATATTTT. Its translation: CASSLSLPFSGNTIYF.

The chain carries TRBV5-6 and TRBJ2-5; maybe TRBD1 (6 bases). Trimming cost V 5 bases and J 2 bases, with 10 bases left between them. The CDR3 runs 13 residues. The germline gives CDR1 SGHDT, CDR2 YYEEEE. CDR3 loop: CASSIQGQETQYF. Written as DNA, the CDR3 is TGTGCCAGCAGTATACAGGGTCAAGAGACCCAGTACTTC.

The CDR3 DNA reads TGCGCCAGCAGCGCCCGGGAGAGGGGCCAAGAGACCCAGTACTTC. Protein product: CASSARERGQETQYF. V usage is TRBV5-1 and J usage is TRBJ2-5; maybe TRBD2 (6 bases). The CDR3 length is 15 residues. Per germline, CDR1 SGHRS and CDR2 YFSETQ. The V end lost 4 bases, the J end lost 1 base, and 14 bases lay between the germline ends.

The chain uses TRBV7-6 and TRBJ2-1; 7 bases align to TRBD2. V lost 5 bases to trimming and J lost 9 bases; unmatched junction nucleotides: 10. CDR1 and CDR2 (germline): SGHVS, FNYEAQ. The CDR3 runs 14 residues. CDR3 sequence reads: CASSTGLGQGEQFF. The CDR3 DNA follows: TGTGCCAGCAGCACTGGACTAGGGCAGGGTGAGCAGTTCTTC.

The chain joins TRBV5-6 to TRBJ2-1, with a possible D match to TRBD2 (6 bases). The CDR3 length is 16 residues. Germline CDR1 SGHDT, CDR2 YYEEEE. Trimming removed 0 bases at V and 5 bases at J, with 15 bases between. CDR3 in amino acids: CASSLAGAGTNNEQFF. The CDR3 DNA is TGTGCCAGCAGCTTGGCCGGGGCGGGGACCAACAATGAGCAGTTCTTC. Drawing the rest from reference TRBV5-6 and TRBJ2-1, the complete variable domain is DAGVTQSPTHLIKTRGQQVTLRCSPKSGHDTVSWYQQALGQGPQFIFQYYEEEERQRGNFPDRFSGHQFPNYSSELNVNALLLGDSALYLCASSLAGAGTNNEQFFGPGTRLTVL.

The CDR3 spells CSARASYEQYF. CDR3 sequence (DNA): TGCAGTGCTAGAGCGAGCTACGAGCAGTACTTC. V gene TRBV20-1 combines with J gene TRBJ2-7; D remains ambiguous. Germline V CDR1 and CDR2: DFQATT, SNEGSKA (reference sequence). Trimming shortened V by 1 base and J by 3 bases, and 4 bases separated the two germline ends. This CDR3 spans 11 amino acids.

The chain carries TRBV7-8 and TRBJ2-7; 10 bases align to TRBD2. CDR3 length: 15 amino acids. In germline, CDR1 is SGHVS, CDR2 FQNEAQ. V shed 5 bases and J 3 bases; nucleotides not matched to a gene: 7. The CDR3 protein is CASSTRLAGYYEQYF. CDR3 DNA sequence: TGTGCCAGCAGCACCAGACTAGCGGGTTACTACGAGCAGTACTTC.

The chain has TRBV11-3 and TRBJ2-2; TRBD1 matches 12 bases. Trimming cost V 5 bases and J 4 bases; bases outside gene matches: 5. The germline CDR1 and CDR2 sequences are SGHNT and YENEEA. This CDR3 is built from 16 residues. CDR3 coding DNA: TGTGCCAGCAGCCCGGGACAGGGGGCAGGCACCGGGGAGCTGTTTTTT. Translated, it gives CASSPGQGAGTGELFF. The full variable domain, rest sourced from reference TRBV11-3 and TRBJ2-2, is EAGVVQSPRYKIIEKKQPVAFWCNPISGHNTLYWYLQNLGQGPELLIRYENEEAVDDSQLPKDRFSAERLKGVDSTLKIQPAELGDSAVYLCASSPGQGAGTGELFFGEGSRLTVL.

The chain couples TRBV11-3 to TRBJ2-2; weak D call: TRBD1 (5 bases). Germline lookup yields CDR1 SGHNT and CDR2 YENEEA. Trimming pared 0 bases from V and 7 bases from J, leaving 15 bases between. This CDR3 spans 16 amino acids. The DNA for the CDR3 is TGTGCCAGCAGCTTAGATGGCGCAGGGCTTGGCGGGGAGCTGTTTTTT. Its translation: CASSLDGAGLGGELFF. The full variable domain, completed using reference TRBV11-3 and TRBJ2-2, is EAGVVQSPRYKIIEKKQPVAFWCNPISGHNTLYWYLQNLGQGPELLIRYENEEAVDDSQLPKDRFSAERLKGVDSTLKIQPAELGDSAVYLCASSLDGAGLGGELFFGEGSRLTVL.

The chain is built from TRBV5-1 and TRBJ1-3; no clear D gene. Germline V gives CDR1 SGHRS, CDR2 YFSETQ. CDR3 size: 14 residues. V was trimmed by 1 base and J by 0 bases, leaving 5 bases between them. CDR3 DNA sequence: TGCGCCAGCAGCTTGACGAGCTCTGGAAACACCATATATTTT. Translated: CASSLTSSGNTIYF.

V is TRBV18 and J is TRBJ2-7; TRBD1 aligns across 8 bases. Trimming cost V 3 bases and J 6 bases; bases outside gene matches: 4. The CDR3 runs to 13 residues. Germline loops: CDR1 KGHSH, CDR2 LQKENI. This CDR3 is CASSPRTGFEQYF. In DNA, the CDR3 is TGTGCCAGCTCACCGAGGACAGGGTTCGAGCAGTACTTC.

The CDR3 sequence is CASSPRQSYEQYF. The CDR3 DNA reads TGTGCCAGCAGCCCCAGACAGTCCTACGAGCAGTACTTC. J is TRBJ2-7 and V is TRBV6-5, with D possibly being TRBD1 (5 bases). The germline V gene has CDR1 MNHEY and CDR2 SVGAGI. This CDR3 is 13 amino acids long. Trimming shortened V by 6 bases and J by 1 base, and 10 bases separated the two germline ends.

The DNA for the CDR3 is TGTGCCAGCAGTGCCGGACTAGCGGAAGAGACCCAGTACTTC. Translation: CASSAGLAEETQYF. The chain uses TRBV9 and TRBJ2-5; TRBD2 aligns across 10 bases. CDR3 length: 14 amino acids. J lost 3 bases, V lost 5 bases, and 4 bases had no gene match. Germline assignment: CDR1 SGDLS and CDR2 YYNGEE.

This sequence joins TRBV5-1 and TRBJ1-1; the D is unclear. The length of the CDR3 is 14 residues. V lost 4 bases to trimming and J lost 0 bases, with 10 bases between them. The germline V gene has CDR1 SGHRS and CDR2 YFSETQ. The CDR3 region is CASSKTRVNTEAFF. The CDR3 bases are TGCGCCAGCAGCAAGACTAGGGTGAACACTGAAGCTTTCTTT.

This sequence joins TRBV28 and TRBJ1-5, with a tentative D call TRBD1 (5 bases). Germline CDR1 MDHEN, CDR2 SYDVKM. Deletions cut 7 bases from V and 1 base from J, with 5 bases between. This CDR3 region has 12 residues. CDR3 nucleotides: TGTGCCAGCAAGGGGAGCAATCAGCCCCAGCATTTT. This sequence encodes CASKGSNQPQHF.

The rearrangement uses TRBV5-1 and TRBJ2-3, with 9 bases matching TRBD1. The CDR3 contains 15 residues. The germline CDR1 and CDR2 sequences are SGHRS and YFSETQ. The V and J ends lost 3 bases and 0 bases, in that order; junction bases with no gene match: 2. CDR3 DNA sequence: TGCGCCAGCAGCTCCGGGACAGGGAGCACAGATACGCAGTATTTT. Encoded protein: CASSSGTGSTDTQYF.

The rearrangement joins TRBV27 to TRBJ2-7, with a tentative D call TRBD1 (6 bases). Germline V gene data show CDR1 as MNHEY and CDR2 as SMNVEV (reference sequence). This CDR3 has 14 amino acids. The germline V and J ends were trimmed by 5 bases and 6 bases, with 17 bases remaining between them. The CDR3 is CASSLRDTSLEQYF. The CDR3 DNA follows: TGTGCCAGCAGTCTCCGGGACACTTCCCTCGAGCAGTACTTC.

The DNA of the CDR3 is TGTGCCAGCAGCTACGCGCGGGCGACTTTCACAGATACGCAGTATTTT. This gives the protein CASSYARATFTDTQYF. V is TRBV7-9 and J is TRBJ2-3; possible D gene TRBD2, 5 bases. CDR3 length: 16 residues. Looked up from germline, CDR1 is SEHNR and CDR2 is FQNEAQ (reference sequence). The V end was cut by 4 bases, the J end by 2 bases, with 16 bases between.

The V call is TRBV2, the J call TRBJ2-1, with 7 bases lining up with TRBD1. The germline gives CDR1 SNHLY, CDR2 FYNNEI. The CDR3 spans 16 residues. The V segment lost 7 bases and the J segment 5 bases; nucleotides outside the gene matches: 14. The CDR3 region is CASNPRQGIYDNEQFF. The CDR3, as DNA: TGTGCCAGCAATCCTAGACAGGGAATATATGACAATGAGCAGTTCTTC.